This TCR beta chain was sequenced in a study of CD8 T cells in ankylosing spondylitis. Germline CDR1 SQVTM, CDR2 ANQGSEA. The CDR3 is made up of 12 amino acids. V was trimmed by 4 bases and J by 9 bases, leaving 13 bases between them. This clonotype was picked up many times. Its antigen is not identified. Study observations and caveats: In peripheral blood, disease-linked CD8+ clones occurred at relatively low frequencies. Several of the motif variants were reported before in synovial fluid and blood from reactive arthritis. From matched ankylosing spondylitis synovial fluid, disease-linked clones were reportedly recovered at significantly enriched levels.

5'-RACE, quantitative and with molecular barcodes, yielded the TCR beta libraries. TCRdb reprocessed the 5' RACE reads with MiXCR, giving one entry per CDR3 protein. The profile covers about 96,000 distinct CDR3 sequences, with about 9% appearing a single time and roughly 5.6% taken by the ten largest. This TCR was sampled from a male donor with ankylosing spondylitis or in good health (not recorded which). Sequenced sample: blood, either unsorted or a sorted T cell fraction (not recorded which). V is TRBV29-1 and J is TRBJ2-1, with D hard to call. The CDR3 DNA is TGCAGCGTTGTCTATTTGGGCGGTGAGCAGTTCTTC. It translates to CSVVYLGGEQFF.